This TCR beta chain was identified in a study of technical replicates of blood from a handful of donors. V lost 0 bases to trimming and J lost 4 bases; unmatched junction nucleotides: 2. The germline CDR1 and CDR2 sequences are MNHEY and SMNVEV (reference sequence). The CDR3 runs 15 residues. Here immunoSEQ multiplex PCR was the method, and the copy in TCRdb shows in-frame clones only, minus some. The sample lists 95,000 to 100,000 clones; 96% were seen once. This chain connects TRBV27 to TRBJ2-1, with 8 nucleotides matching TRBD1. The TCR was taken from a human donor in good health. Sequencing input: T cells isolated from PBMCs. CDR3 in amino acids: CASSLSGQEYNEQFF. In nucleotides, the CDR3 is TGTGCCAGCAGTTTATCGGGACAGGAATACAATGAGCAGTTCTTC.